Listed below are T cell receptor beta chains from one sample, sequenced in a study of T cell responses to AZD1222 COVID-19 vaccine. Sequenced by immunoSEQ multiplex PCR; TCRdb stores in-frame clones only, minus some. The sample holds tens of thousands of clones, 70% to 90% seen once. This specimen was peripheral blood, taken on day 0 of MenACWY control vaccination. The receptors stem from an adult in good health. Each CDR3 is given with its conserved first and last residue.

j_call v_call cdr3_aa
TRBJ1-2 TRBV7-9 CASSIWGTPGNYGYTF
TRBJ1-1 TRBV30 CAWSLGGRVNTEAFF
TRBJ1-1 TRBV19 CASSIMGRRQNTEAFF
TRBJ1-2 TRBV7-2 CASSLWVTANYGYTF
TRBJ1-1 TRBV6-5 CASSLGTGRGEAFF
TRBJ2-1 TRBV15 CATNRVSWGNEQFF
TRBJ2-3 TRBV6-5 CASSYGQATADTQYF
TRBJ2-7 TRBV5-1 CASSKPNSYEQYF
TRBJ1-2 TRBV18 CASSPIWEGYGYTF
TRBJ2-6 TRBV6-5 CASAVYSGANVLTF
TRBJ1-2 TRBV28 CASSPGGPANYGYTF
TRBJ1-3 TRBV5-6 CASSLTGTVVSGNTIYF
TRBJ2-5 TRBV3-1/TRBV3-2 CASSLRSGGPKETQYF
TRBJ1-2 TRBV6-6 CASRRQGLAYGYTF
TRBJ1-1 TRBV27 CASRQGASEAFF
TRBJ1-1 TRBV3-1/TRBV3-2 CASSQVGYNTEAFF
TRBJ2-5 TRBV11-2 CASSLQETQYF
TRBJ1-5 TRBV3-1/TRBV3-2 CASSRQNQPQHF
TRBJ1-2 TRBV7-9 CASSFESVNYGYTF
TRBJ1-6 TRBV11-3 CASSSPRQAGSPLHF
TRBJ2-1 TRBV28 CASSLSGLAGDPSSYNEQFF
TRBJ1-1 TRBV9 CASSVGGRGGTEAFF
TRBJ2-7 TRBV10-3 CATLGGEREQYF
TRBJ1-2 TRBV5-1 CASRTQTTGYTF
TRBJ2-2 TRBV30 CAWSDSDRTSGGRLTGELFF
TRBJ2-5 TRBV5-1 CASSPRGTSGGIETQYF
TRBJ2-1 TRBV4-3 CASSQVIISGGLYNEQFF
TRBJ1-2 TRBV30 CAWKHQTYGGYTF
TRBJ1-1 TRBV15 CATSRDVTGNTEAFF
TRBJ1-6 TRBV28 CASSLEWGNYNSPLHF
TRBJ2-5 TRBV12-3/TRBV12-4 CASSSRNYKTQYF
TRBJ2-6 TRBV6-5 CASSYAQGSGANVLTF
TRBJ2-2 TRBV9 CASGNGGADTGELFF
TRBJ1-2 TRBV11-3 CASSSGEAGYTF
TRBJ2-3 TRBV11-2 CASSLVAGGTDTQYF
TRBJ2-5 TRBV7-2 CASSLAGGGGETQYF
TRBJ1-2 TRBV30 CAWRNRGPFYGYTF
TRBJ1-5 TRBV4-2 CASSQQMGYGNQPQHF
TRBJ2-7 TRBV5-1 CASSLGGQASYEQYF
TRBJ2-7 TRBV29-1 CSVEGTGVDSYEQYF
TRBJ2-5 TRBV6-2/TRBV6-3 CASSLGLLTTQYF
TRBJ2-7 TRBV5-1 CASHSGTGAYEQYF
TRBJ2-3 TRBV2 CASSDGEADTQYF
TRBJ2-1 TRBV5-8 CASSEVMLAARSDEQFF
TRBJ1-2 TRBV7-9 CASSLRTSYGYTF
TRBJ1-3 TRBV28 CASSLPGGFNTIYF
TRBJ2-7 TRBV5-6 CASSLDGYEQYF
TRBJ2-2 TRBV5-1 CASSLTVANTGELFF
TRBJ1-2 TRBV6-6 CASSPQGYPDGFYGYTF